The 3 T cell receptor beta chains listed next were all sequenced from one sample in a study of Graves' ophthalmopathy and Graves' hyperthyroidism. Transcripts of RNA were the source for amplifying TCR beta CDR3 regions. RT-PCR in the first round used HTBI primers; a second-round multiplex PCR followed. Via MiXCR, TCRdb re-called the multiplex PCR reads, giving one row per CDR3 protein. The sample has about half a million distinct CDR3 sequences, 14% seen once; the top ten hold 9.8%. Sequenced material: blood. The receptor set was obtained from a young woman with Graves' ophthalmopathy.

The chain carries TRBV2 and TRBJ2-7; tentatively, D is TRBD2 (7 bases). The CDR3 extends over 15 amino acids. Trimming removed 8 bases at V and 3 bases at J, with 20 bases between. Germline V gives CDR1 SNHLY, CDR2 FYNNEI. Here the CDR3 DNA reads TGTGCCAGCTCCGGACAGACTAGCCAGGGCTACGAGCAGTACTTC. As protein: CASSGQTSQGYEQYF.

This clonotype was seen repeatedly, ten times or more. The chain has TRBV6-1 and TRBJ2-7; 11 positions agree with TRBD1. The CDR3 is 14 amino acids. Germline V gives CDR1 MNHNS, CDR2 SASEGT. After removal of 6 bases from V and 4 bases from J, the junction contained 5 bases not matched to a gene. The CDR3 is CASRPGTGGYEQYF. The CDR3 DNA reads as TGTGCCAGCAGGCCCGGGACAGGGGGATACGAGCAGTACTTC.

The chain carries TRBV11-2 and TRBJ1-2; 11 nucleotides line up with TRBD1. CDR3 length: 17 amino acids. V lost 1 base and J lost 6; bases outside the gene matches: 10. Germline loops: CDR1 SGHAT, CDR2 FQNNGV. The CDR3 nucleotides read TGTGCCAGCAGCTTAGGGACCTGGGACAGGGGGTCGGATGGCTACACCTTC. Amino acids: CASSLGTWDRGSDGYTF.